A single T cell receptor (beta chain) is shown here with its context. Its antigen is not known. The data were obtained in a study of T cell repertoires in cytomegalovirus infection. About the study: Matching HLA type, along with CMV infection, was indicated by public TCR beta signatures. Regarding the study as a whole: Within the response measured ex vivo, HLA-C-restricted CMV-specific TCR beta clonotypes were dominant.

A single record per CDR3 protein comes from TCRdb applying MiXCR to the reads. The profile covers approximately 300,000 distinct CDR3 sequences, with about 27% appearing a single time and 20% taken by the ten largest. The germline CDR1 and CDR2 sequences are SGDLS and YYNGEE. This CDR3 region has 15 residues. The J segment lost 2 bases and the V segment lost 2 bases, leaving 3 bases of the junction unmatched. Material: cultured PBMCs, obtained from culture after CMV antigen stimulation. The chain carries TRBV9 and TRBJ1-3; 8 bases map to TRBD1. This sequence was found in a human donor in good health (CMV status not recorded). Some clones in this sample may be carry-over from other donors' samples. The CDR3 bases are TGTGCCAGCAGCGTTAGGACAGGGACTGGAAACACCATATATTTT. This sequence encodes CASSVRTGTGNTIYF. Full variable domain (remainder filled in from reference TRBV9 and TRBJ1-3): DSGVTQTPKHLITATGQRVTLRCSPRSGDLSVYWYQQSLDQGLQFLIQYYNGEERAKGNILERFSAQQFPDLHSELNLSSLELGDSALYFCASSVRTGTGNTIYFGEGSWLTVV.